The 30 T cell receptor beta chains listed next were all sequenced from one sample in a study of Graves' ophthalmopathy and Graves' hyperthyroidism. The study amplified TCR beta CDR3 regions using RNA transcripts. RT-PCR in the first round used HTBI primers; a second-round multiplex PCR followed. MiXCR, applied by TCRdb to the multiplex PCR reads, yields one record per CDR3 protein. The sample shows 40,000 to 50,000 distinct CDR3 sequences, 52% of them seen only once. The source material was peripheral blood. All receptors derive from an adult man with Graves' ophthalmopathy.

This chain connects TRBV20-1 to TRBJ1-5; 10 nucleotides align to TRBD1. The CDR3 runs to 15 residues. After removal of 4 bases from V and 3 bases from J, the junction contained 6 bases not matched to a gene. The V gene's germline CDR1 is DFQATT and CDR2 SNEGSKA (reference sequence). The CDR3 sequence: CSAMGQGRPNQPQHF. DNA of the CDR3: TGCAGTGCTATGGGACAGGGGCGGCCCAATCAGCCCCAGCATTTT.

The gene calls are TRBV20-1 and TRBJ1-5; D perhaps matches TRBD1 (5 bases). CDR1 DFQATT and CDR2 SNEGSKA come from the germline V gene (reference sequence). The CDR3 length is 16 residues. V lost 1 base and J lost 2, with 15 bases in between. CDR3: CSARVNAGIRNQPQHF. CDR3 DNA: TGCAGTGCTAGAGTAAACGCAGGGATACGCAATCAGCCCCAGCATTTT.

This clonotype has at least ten counts. The V and J genes are TRBV6-6 and TRBJ2-3; TRBD1 matches 8 bases. The CDR3 runs to 16 residues. J gave up 0 bases and V 4 bases, and 6 bases lay outside the gene matches. The germline V gene encodes CDR1 MNHNY and CDR2 SVGAGI (reference sequence). Written as DNA, the CDR3 is TGTGCCAGCAGTTCCGGGACAGGATACAGCACAGATACGCAGTATTTT. Translation: CASSSGTGYSTDTQYF.

Worth noting for this clonotype: This may be a read error: a much more frequent sequence differs by one nucleotide. The chain carries TRBV6-5 and TRBJ2-6; 8 bases align to TRBD1. V lost 5 bases to trimming and J lost 0 bases; unmatched junction nucleotides: 15. The V gene's germline CDR1 is MNHEY and CDR2 SVGAGI. CDR3 length equals 20 residues. The CDR3, as DNA: TGTGCCAGCAGTGTCAGGTCGTTCCTTACAGGGGGCTCTGGGGCCAACGTCCTGACTTTC. This codes for CASSVRSFLTGGSGANVLTF.

In regard to this clonotype: This clone may be a read error of a much larger clone one base away. The rearrangement uses TRBV24-1 and TRBJ1-2; possibly TRBD1 for D (5 bases). Germline V lookup: CDR1 KGHDR, CDR2 SFDVKD. The CDR3 length is 15 residues. The CDR3 sequence is CASSLSFDSLCGYTF. CDR3 DNA: TGTGCCAGCAGTTTATCGTTTGACAGCCTCTGTGGCTACACCTTC.

Ten or more counts support this clonotype. Here the CDR3 reads CASSQGVSYYEQYF. In DNA form, the CDR3 reads TGTGCCAGCAGCCAAGGCGTCTCCTACTACGAGCAGTACTTC. The gene calls are TRBV14 and TRBJ2-7; the D is unclear. CDR3 size: 14 residues. CDR1 and CDR2 (germline): SGHDN, FVKESK. The germline V and J ends were trimmed by 1 base and 3 bases, with 10 bases remaining between them.

With respect to this clonotype: A read error may explain this, as a much larger clone is one base away. This chain links TRBV3-1 with TRBJ2-5; TRBD2 is a possible D gene (6 bases). Between the trimmed V and J ends, which lost 0 bases and 2 bases, there was a span of 10 bases. The CDR3 runs 15 residues. Germline assignment: CDR1 LGHDT and CDR2 YNNKEL (reference sequence). This CDR3 is CASSQDTGEQETQYF. CDR3 DNA sequence: TGTGCCAGCAGCCAAGACACGGGGGAGCAAGAGACCCAGTACTTC.

V and J are TRBV10-3 and TRBJ1-2; D perhaps matches TRBD1 (6 bases). The CDR3 runs 16 residues. Trimming cost V 3 bases and J 4 bases, with 18 bases left between them. Germline-derived CDR1 and CDR2 are ENHRY and SYGVKD. The CDR3 here is CAISDNRTQGGYGYTF. DNA of the CDR3: TGTGCCATCAGTGATAATCGAACACAGGGTGGCTATGGCTACACCTTC.

Turning to this clonotype: With a much larger clone just one base away, this may be a read error. The conserved phenylalanine or tryptophan normally closing the CDR3 is absent here, so this likely arose from a read error. The chain couples TRBV3-1 to TRBJ1-2; D remains unclear. This CDR3 has 12 amino acids. Germline V gene lookup returns CDR1 LGHDT and CDR2 YNNKEL (reference sequence). Trimming removed 5 bases at V and 8 bases at J, with 12 bases between. CDR3 coding DNA: TGTGCCAGCAGCACCCAAGTTTACGGCTACACCATC. This translates into CASSTQVYGYTI.

V is TRBV7-3 and J is TRBJ2-7, with 11 positions matching TRBD2. V dropped 2 bases and J dropped 5; count of bases not matched to a gene: 5. Looked up from germline, CDR1 is SGHTA and CDR2 is FQGTGA. The CDR3 covers 15 residues. The CDR3 nucleotides read TGTGCCAGCAGCTTAGAAACTAGCGGGGGAGACGAGCAGTACTTC. Its translation is CASSLETSGGDEQYF. Looking up the rest from reference TRBV7-3 and TRBJ2-7 gives the full variable domain: GAGVSQTPSNKVTEKGKYVELRCDPISGHTALYWYRQSLGQGPEFLIYFQGTGAADDSGLPNDRFFAVRPEGSVSTLKIQRTERGDSAVYLCASSLETSGGDEQYFGPGTRLTVT.

This clonotype has at least ten counts. J is TRBJ2-7 and V is TRBV6-2 or TRBV6-3; possible D gene TRBD1, 6 bases. Trimming removed 5 bases from V and 0 bases from J, with 20 bases in between. CDR3 length equals 17 residues. Germline values: CDR1 MNHEY, CDR2 SVGEGT. The CDR3 sequence: CASSPVPGTKSSYEQYV. Here the CDR3 DNA reads TGTGCCAGCAGTCCTGTCCCCGGGACAAAGAGCTCCTACGAGCAGTACGTC.

The sample holds many counts of this clonotype. The V call is TRBV20-1, the J call TRBJ2-6; maybe TRBD2 (5 bases). CDR3 length: 19 amino acids. V was pared by 0 bases and J by 0 bases, with 18 bases between. The germline gives CDR1 DFQATT, CDR2 SNEGSKA (reference sequence). CDR3 loop: CSARDYRAGPSSGANVLTF. For the CDR3, the DNA is TGCAGTGCTAGAGATTATAGGGCGGGCCCTAGCTCTGGGGCCAACGTCCTGACTTTC.

Worth noting for this clonotype: At one boundary the junction diverges from the germline segment, which might be a read error. The V gene is TRBV20-1, the J gene TRBJ2-1; D gene ambiguous. The CDR3 runs 12 residues. Germline-derived CDR1 and CDR2 are DFQATT and SNEGSKA (reference sequence). CDR3 in amino acids: CSARDVGFSELF. CDR3 coding DNA: TGCAGTGCTAGAGACGTGGGGTTTTCAGAGCTCTTC.

Comment on this clonotype: It may be a read error: a sequence one base away is much more abundant. The chain employs TRBV6-1 and TRBJ2-4; D perhaps matches TRBD1 (5 bases). Germline CDR1 reads MNHNS; CDR2 reads SASEGT. V lost 6 bases and J lost 0, with 15 bases in between. The CDR3 is made up of 16 amino acids. The CDR3 loop is CASRARRGTAKNIQYF. CDR3 coding DNA: TGTGCCAGCAGAGCGAGAAGGGGAACAGCCAAAAACATTCAGTACTTC.

The table lists this clonotype with many counts. The V gene is TRBV6-5, the J gene TRBJ2-2, with 10 positions matching TRBD2. The CDR3 runs to 17 residues. V was clipped by 0 bases and J by 6 bases; unmatched bases: 7. Germline V gives CDR1 MNHEY, CDR2 SVGAGI. The CDR3 DNA sequence: TGTGCCAGCAGTTACTCGGCTAGCGGGAGTGGGGCCGGGGAGCTGTTTTTT. As protein: CASSYSASGSGAGELFF.

This sequence joins TRBV20-1 and TRBJ2-3; TRBD2 might be the D (6 bases). This CDR3 contains 14 residues. Germline V gene lookup returns CDR1 DFQATT and CDR2 SNEGSKA (reference sequence). With 6 bases removed from V and 0 bases from J, the gap between germline ends came to 13 bases. CDR3 region: CSATEGTSTDTQYF. Here the CDR3 DNA reads TGCAGTGCAACCGAGGGGACTAGCACAGATACGCAGTATTTT.

In this sample, this clonotype turned up many times. The chain employs TRBV5-1 and TRBJ2-3; the match to TRBD2 covers 14 bases. There are 17 residues in the CDR3. Per the germline V gene, CDR1 is SGHRS and CDR2 is YFSETQ. The J segment lost 1 base and the V segment lost 4 bases, leaving 5 bases of the junction unmatched. The CDR3 DNA is TGCGCCAGCAGCGAAGGGACTAGCGGGGGCCGCACAGATACGCAGTATTTT. This translates into CASSEGTSGGRTDTQYF.

The chain carries TRBV14 and TRBJ1-2; D uncertain. Trimming shortened V by 5 bases and J by 8 bases, and 15 bases separated the two germline ends. The germline gives CDR1 SGHDN, CDR2 FVKESK. The CDR3 spans 13 residues. CDR3 coding DNA: TGTGCCAGCAGCGCCTCGGGTCGAGGCGGCTACACCTTC. This translates into CASSASGRGGYTF. The full variable domain, completed using reference TRBV14 and TRBJ1-2, is EAGVTQFPSHSVIEKGQTVTLRCDPISGHDNLYWYRRVMGKEIKFLLHFVKESKQDESGMPNNRFLAERTGGTYSTLKVQPAELEDSGVYFCASSASGRGGYTFGSGTRLTVV.

Worth noting for this clonotype: Germline and junction disagree at one end, which may indicate a read error. This chain connects TRBV2 to TRBJ2-3, with a weak D call TRBD2 (5 bases). The CDR3 totals 15 residues. The germline V gene has CDR1 SNHLY and CDR2 FYNNEI. CDR3 DNA: TGTGCCTGCAGTTACAAGAGGGTGGGCACAGATACGCAGTATTTT. Amino acid sequence: CACSYKRVGTDTQYF.

This CDR3 is CATSDSGQLIQPQHF. In nucleotides, the CDR3 is TGTGCCACCAGTGACTCGGGACAGCTTATTCAGCCCCAGCATTTT. The chain recombines TRBV24-1 with TRBJ1-5; 7 positions match TRBD1. Germline V lookup: CDR1 KGHDR, CDR2 SFDVKD. With 4 bases clipped from V and 6 bases from J, the junction kept 8 bases outside the gene matches. CDR3 length: 15 amino acids.

This clonotype has only one observation. This chain connects TRBV11-2 to TRBJ1-5; maybe TRBD1 (6 bases). CDR1 is SGHAT and CDR2 is FQNNGV in the germline V gene. V was pared by 4 bases and J by 0 bases, with 13 bases between. This CDR3 region has 16 residues. The CDR3 sequence is CASSSHRENSNQPQHF. The CDR3 DNA sequence: TGTGCCAGCAGCTCCCACAGGGAGAATAGCAATCAGCCCCAGCATTTT.

This clonotype was seen many times. This chain joins TRBV2 and TRBJ1-4; D is possibly TRBD1 (5 bases). Trimming took 6 bases from V and 4 from J, leaving 15 bases between them. The CDR3 has 15 residues. Looked up from germline, CDR1 is SNHLY and CDR2 is FYNNEI. In DNA, the CDR3 is TGTGCCAGCAGAGTATGGGGGACGGGTAATGAAAAACTGTTTTTT. Residues: CASRVWGTGNEKLFF.

This clonotype occurred a few times. The DNA of the CDR3 is TGTGCCAGCAGTGCCTCGTGGGGGGCAGATACGCAGTATTTT. Translated: CASSASWGADTQYF. The chain links TRBV2 to TRBJ2-3; D might be TRBD2 (6 bases). The CDR3 consists of 14 residues. With 4 bases removed from V and 4 bases from J, the gap between germline ends came to 12 bases. Germline CDR1 and CDR2: SNHLY and FYNNEI.

This clonotype was observed many times. V is TRBV28 and J is TRBJ1-2; D is unclear. CDR1 and CDR2 (germline): MDHEN, SYDVKM. The CDR3 consists of 12 residues. V lost 7 bases to trimming and J lost 5 bases, with 11 bases between them. DNA of the CDR3: TGTGCCAGCAACTCGGACCTATATGGCTACACCTTC. Protein sequence: CASNSDLYGYTF.

This clonotype appeared many times. The chain joins TRBV5-1 to TRBJ2-7, with D perhaps TRBD2 (6 bases). CDR3 length equals 13 residues. Germline V gene sequence: CDR1 SGHRS, CDR2 YFSETQ. With 4 bases removed from V and 3 bases from J, the gap between germline ends came to 11 bases. The CDR3 DNA sequence: TGCGCCAGCAGCGGAGGGACTGACTACGAGCAGTACTTC. Encoded protein: CASSGGTDYEQYF.

V and J are TRBV20-1 and TRBJ1-6; 8 nucleotides align to TRBD1. Germline loops: CDR1 DFQATT, CDR2 SNEGSKA (reference sequence). This CDR3 has 18 amino acids. Germline trimming cut 0 bases from V and 1 base from J; bases unmatched to any gene: 8. For the CDR3, the DNA is TGCAGTGCTAGAGATAGGCAGGGGGCAGTTTCCTATAATTCACCCCTCCACTTT. It yields the protein CSARDRQGAVSYNSPLHF.

This chain links TRBV20-1 with TRBJ1-2; D possibly corresponds to TRBD1 (6 bases). Germline loops: CDR1 DFQATT, CDR2 SNEGSKA (reference sequence). V was cut by 4 bases and J by 3 bases, with 18 bases left in between. This CDR3 contains 15 residues. Here the CDR3 reads CSAKIVQGHYYGYTF. CDR3 nucleotide sequence: TGCAGTGCTAAAATAGTACAGGGACATTACTATGGCTACACCTTC.

The chain recombines TRBV29-1 with TRBJ2-1; D gene unclear. Germline V gene lookup returns CDR1 SQVTM and CDR2 ANQGSEA. V lost 2 bases and J 6 bases, leaving 2 bases between the germline ends. The CDR3 contains 10 residues. The CDR3 DNA is TGCAGCGTTGAAATCAATGAGCAGTTCTTC. Encoded protein: CSVEINEQFF.

The rearrangement joins TRBV29-1 to TRBJ1-2; possible D gene TRBD1, 5 bases. The CDR3 is 11 residues long. Germline V CDR1 and CDR2: SQVTM, ANQGSEA. Trimming took off 2 bases at V and 9 bases at J, with 10 bases between the two ends. CDR3 nucleotides: TGCAGCGTTGAAAGGGGAGAGAGCTACACCTTC. This codes for CSVERGESYTF.

V and J are TRBV7-2 and TRBJ1-4; weak D call: TRBD1 (6 bases). Germline values: CDR1 SGHTA, CDR2 FQGNSA. V lost 1 base and J 4 bases, leaving 10 bases between the germline ends. The CDR3 loop spans 15 amino acids. The CDR3 is CASSLEGTINEKLFF. CDR3 nucleotides: TGTGCCAGCAGCTTAGAAGGGACAATTAATGAAAAACTGTTTTTT.